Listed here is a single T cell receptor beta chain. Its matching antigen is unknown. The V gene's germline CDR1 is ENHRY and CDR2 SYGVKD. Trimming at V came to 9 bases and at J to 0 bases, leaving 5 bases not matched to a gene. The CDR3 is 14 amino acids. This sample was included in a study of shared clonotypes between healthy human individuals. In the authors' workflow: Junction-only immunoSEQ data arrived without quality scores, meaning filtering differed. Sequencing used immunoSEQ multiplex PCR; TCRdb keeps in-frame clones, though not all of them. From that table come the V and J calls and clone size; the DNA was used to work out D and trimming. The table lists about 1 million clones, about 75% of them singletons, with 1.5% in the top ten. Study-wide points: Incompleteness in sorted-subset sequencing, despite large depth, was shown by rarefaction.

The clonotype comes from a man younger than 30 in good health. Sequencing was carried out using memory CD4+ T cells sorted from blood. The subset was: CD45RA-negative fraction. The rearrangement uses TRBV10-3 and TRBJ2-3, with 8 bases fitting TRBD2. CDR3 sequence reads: CAIRLATSTDTQYF. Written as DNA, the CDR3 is TGTGCCATTCGACTAGCGACTAGCACAGATACGCAGTATTTT.